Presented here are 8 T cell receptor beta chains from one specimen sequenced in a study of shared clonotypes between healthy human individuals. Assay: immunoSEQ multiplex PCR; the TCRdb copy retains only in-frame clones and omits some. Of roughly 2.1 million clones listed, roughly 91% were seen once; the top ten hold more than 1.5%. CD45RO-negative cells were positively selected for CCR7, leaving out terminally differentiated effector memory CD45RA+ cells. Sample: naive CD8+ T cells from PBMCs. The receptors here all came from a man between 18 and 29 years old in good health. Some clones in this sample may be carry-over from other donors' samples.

In DNA form, the CDR3 reads TGTGCCAGCGGGGGGACAGGGGAACTGTATAGCAATCAGCCCCAGCATTTT. It yields the protein CASGGTGELYSNQPQHF. The gene calls are TRBV28 and TRBJ1-5; 10 nucleotides line up with TRBD1. The CDR3 runs 17 residues. V lost 8 bases and J lost 0; bases outside the gene matches: 10. The germline CDR1 and CDR2 sequences are MDHEN and SYDVKM.

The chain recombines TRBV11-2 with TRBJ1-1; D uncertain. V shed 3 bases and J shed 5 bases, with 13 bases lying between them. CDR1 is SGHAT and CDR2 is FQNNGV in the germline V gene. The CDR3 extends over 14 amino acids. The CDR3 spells CASSFLRTETEAFF. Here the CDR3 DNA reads TGTGCCAGCAGCTTCCTCAGGACGGAGACTGAAGCTTTCTTT.

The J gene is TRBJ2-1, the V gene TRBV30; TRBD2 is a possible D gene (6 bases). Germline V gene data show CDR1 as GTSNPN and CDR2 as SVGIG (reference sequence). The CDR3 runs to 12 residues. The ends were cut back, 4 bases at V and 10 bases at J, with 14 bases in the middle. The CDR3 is CAWTRGRLEQFF. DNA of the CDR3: TGTGCCTGGACGCGGGGACGCCTAGAGCAGTTCTTC.

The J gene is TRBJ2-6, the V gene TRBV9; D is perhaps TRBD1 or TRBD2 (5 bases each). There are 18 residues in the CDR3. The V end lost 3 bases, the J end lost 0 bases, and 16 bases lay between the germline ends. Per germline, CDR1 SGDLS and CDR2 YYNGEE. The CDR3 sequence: CASSARGEASSGANVLTF. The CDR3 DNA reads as TGTGCCAGCAGCGCACGAGGGGAAGCAAGCTCTGGGGCCAACGTCCTGACTTTC.

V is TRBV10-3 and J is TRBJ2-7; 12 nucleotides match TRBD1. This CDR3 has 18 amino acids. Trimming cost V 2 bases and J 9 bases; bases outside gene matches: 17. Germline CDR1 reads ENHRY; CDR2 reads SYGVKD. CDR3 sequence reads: CAISERSLWGQGAERQYF. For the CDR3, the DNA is TGTGCCATCAGTGAGAGGAGTCTTTGGGGACAGGGGGCAGAAAGGCAGTACTTC.

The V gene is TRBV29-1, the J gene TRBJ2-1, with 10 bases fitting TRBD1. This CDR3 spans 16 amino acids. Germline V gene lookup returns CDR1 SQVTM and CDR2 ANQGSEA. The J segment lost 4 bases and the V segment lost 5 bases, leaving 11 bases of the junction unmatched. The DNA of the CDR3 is TGCAGCGTTCCCAACCTCTGGGACAGGGGTTACAATGAGCAGTTCTTC. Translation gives CSVPNLWDRGYNEQFF.

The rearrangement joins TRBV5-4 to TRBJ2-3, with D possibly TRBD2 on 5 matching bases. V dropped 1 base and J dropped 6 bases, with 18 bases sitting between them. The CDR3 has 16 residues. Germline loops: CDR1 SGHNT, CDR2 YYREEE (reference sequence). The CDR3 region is CASSLFARERGDTQYF. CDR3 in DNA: TGTGCCAGCAGCTTGTTTGCACGGGAACGAGGGGATACGCAGTATTTT.

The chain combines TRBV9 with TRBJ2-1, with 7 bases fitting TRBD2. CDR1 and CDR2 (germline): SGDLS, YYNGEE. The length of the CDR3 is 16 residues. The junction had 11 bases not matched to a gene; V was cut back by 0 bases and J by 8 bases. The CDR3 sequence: CASSVAVAGAEYEQFF. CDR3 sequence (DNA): TGTGCCAGCAGCGTAGCTGTTGCGGGAGCGGAATATGAGCAGTTCTTC.